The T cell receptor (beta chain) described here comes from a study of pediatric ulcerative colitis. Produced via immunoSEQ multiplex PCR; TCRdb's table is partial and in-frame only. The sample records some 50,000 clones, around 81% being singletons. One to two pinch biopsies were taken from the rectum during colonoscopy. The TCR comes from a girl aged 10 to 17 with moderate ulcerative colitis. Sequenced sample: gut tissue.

The CDR3: CASRGPGQGGPEAFF. DNA for the CDR3: TGTGCCAGCAGAGGTCCGGGACAGGGAGGGCCTGAAGCTTTCTTT. The chain recombines TRBV6-1 with TRBJ1-1; 9 nucleotides line up with TRBD1. The germline V gene has CDR1 MNHNS and CDR2 SASEGT. Losses at the gene ends were 6 bases for V and 6 bases for J; bases not matched to a gene: 11. CDR3 length: 15 residues.